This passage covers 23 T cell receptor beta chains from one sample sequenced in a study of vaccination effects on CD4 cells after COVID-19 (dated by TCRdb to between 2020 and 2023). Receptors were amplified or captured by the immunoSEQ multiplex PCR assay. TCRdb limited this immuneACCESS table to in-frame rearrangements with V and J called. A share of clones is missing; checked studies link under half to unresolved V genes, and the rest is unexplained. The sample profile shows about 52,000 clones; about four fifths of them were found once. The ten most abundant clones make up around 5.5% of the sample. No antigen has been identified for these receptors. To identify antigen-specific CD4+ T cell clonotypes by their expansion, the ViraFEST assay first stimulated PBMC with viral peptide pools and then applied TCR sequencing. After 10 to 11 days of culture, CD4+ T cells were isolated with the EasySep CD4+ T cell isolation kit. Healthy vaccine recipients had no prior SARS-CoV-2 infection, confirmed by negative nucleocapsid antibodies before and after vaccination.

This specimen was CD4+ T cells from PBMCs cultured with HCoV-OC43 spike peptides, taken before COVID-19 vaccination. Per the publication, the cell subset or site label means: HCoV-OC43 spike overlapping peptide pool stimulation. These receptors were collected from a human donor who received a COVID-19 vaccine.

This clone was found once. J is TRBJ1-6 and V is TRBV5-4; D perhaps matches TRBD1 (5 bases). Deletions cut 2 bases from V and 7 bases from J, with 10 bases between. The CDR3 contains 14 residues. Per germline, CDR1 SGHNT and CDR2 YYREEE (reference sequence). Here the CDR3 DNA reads TGTGCCAGCAGCTTCCGGGACGCAAATTCACCCCTCCACTTT. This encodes CASSFRDANSPLHF. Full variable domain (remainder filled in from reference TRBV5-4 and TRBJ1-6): ETGVTQSPTHLIKTRGQQVTLRCSSQSGHNTVSWYQQALGQGPQFIFQYYREEENGRGNFPPRFSGLQFPNYSSELNVNALELDDSALYLCASSFRDANSPLHFGNGTRLTVT.

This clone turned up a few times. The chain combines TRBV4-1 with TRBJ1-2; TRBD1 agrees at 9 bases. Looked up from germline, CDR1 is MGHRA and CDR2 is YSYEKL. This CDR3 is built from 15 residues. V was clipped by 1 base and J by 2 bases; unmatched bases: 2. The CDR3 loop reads CASSQVTGGNYGYTF. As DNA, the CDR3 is TGCGCCAGCAGCCAAGTAACAGGGGGCAACTATGGCTACACCTTC.

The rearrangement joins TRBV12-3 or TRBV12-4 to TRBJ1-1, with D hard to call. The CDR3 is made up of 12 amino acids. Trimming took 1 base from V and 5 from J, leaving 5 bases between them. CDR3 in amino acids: CASSLGATEAFF. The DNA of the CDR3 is TGTGCCAGCAGTTTAGGGGCGACTGAAGCTTTCTTT.

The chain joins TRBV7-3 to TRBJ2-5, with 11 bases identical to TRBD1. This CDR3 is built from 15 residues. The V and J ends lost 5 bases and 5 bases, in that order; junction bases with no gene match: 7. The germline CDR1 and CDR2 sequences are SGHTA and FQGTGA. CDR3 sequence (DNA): TGTGCCAGCAGCCCCGGACAGGGGGCGGTGGAGACCCAGTACTTC. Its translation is CASSPGQGAVETQYF.

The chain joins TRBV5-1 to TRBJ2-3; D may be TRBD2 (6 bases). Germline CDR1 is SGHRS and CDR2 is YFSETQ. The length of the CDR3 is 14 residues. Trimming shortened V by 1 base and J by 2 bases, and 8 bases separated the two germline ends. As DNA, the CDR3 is TGCGCCAGCAGCTTGACTAGCCCCACAGATACGCAGTATTTT. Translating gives CASSLTSPTDTQYF.

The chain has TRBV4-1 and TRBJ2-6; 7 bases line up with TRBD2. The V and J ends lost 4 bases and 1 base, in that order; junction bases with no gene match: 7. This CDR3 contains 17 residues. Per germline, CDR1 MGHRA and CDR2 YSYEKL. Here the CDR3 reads CASSRGGIVSGANVLTF. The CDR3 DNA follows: TGCGCCAGCAGCCGGGGGGGAATCGTATCTGGGGCCAACGTCCTGACTTTC.

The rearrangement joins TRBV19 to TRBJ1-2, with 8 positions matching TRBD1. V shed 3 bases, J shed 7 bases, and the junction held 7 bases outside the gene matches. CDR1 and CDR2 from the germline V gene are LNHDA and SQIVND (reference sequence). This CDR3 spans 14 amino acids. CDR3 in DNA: TGTGCCAGTAGTATTCTGCAGGGGGCTAGTGGCTACACCTTC. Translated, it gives CASSILQGASGYTF.

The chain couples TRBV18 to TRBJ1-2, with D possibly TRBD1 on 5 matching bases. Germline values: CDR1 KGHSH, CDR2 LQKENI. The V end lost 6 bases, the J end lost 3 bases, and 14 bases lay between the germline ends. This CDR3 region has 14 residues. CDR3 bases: TGTGCCAGCTCCGAGGCAGGGATAGACTATGGCTACACCTTC. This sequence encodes CASSEAGIDYGYTF. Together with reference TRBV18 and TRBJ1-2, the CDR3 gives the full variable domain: NAGVMQNPRHLVRRRGQEARLRCSPMKGHSHVYWYRQLPEEGLKFMVYLQKENIIDESGMPKERFSAEFPKEGPSILRIQQVVRGDSAAYFCASSEAGIDYGYTFGSGTRLTVV.

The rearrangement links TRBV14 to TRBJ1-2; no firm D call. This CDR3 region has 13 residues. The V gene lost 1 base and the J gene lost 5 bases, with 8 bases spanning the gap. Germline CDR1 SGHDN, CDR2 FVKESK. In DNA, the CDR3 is TGTGCCAGCAGCCAAGGATTCGCTTATGGCTACACCTTC. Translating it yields CASSQGFAYGYTF.

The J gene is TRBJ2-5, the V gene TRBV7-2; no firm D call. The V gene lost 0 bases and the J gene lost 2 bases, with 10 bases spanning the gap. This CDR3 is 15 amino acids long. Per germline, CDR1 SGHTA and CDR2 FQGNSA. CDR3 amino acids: CASSLANGAQETQYF. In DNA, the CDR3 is TGTGCCAGCAGCTTAGCAAATGGAGCTCAAGAGACCCAGTACTTC.

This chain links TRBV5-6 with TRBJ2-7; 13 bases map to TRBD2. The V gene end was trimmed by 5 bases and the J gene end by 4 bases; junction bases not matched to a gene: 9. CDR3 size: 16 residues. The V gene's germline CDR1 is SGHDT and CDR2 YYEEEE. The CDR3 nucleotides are TGTGCCAGCAGTTACGGACTAGCGGGGGCCGTGTACGAGCAGTACGTC. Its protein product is CASSYGLAGAVYEQYV.

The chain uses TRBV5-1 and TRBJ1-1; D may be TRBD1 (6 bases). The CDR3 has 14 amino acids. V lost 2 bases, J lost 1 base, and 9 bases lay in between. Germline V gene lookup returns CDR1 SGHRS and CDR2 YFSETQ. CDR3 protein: CASSFTGTNTEAFF. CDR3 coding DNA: TGCGCCAGCAGCTTCACAGGGACGAACACTGAAGCTTTCTTT.

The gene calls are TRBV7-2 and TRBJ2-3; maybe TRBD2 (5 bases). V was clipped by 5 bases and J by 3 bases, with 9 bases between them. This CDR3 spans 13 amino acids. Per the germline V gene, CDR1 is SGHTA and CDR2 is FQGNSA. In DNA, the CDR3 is TGTGCCAGCAGCCCGTGGAGGACAGATACGCAGTATTTT. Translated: CASSPWRTDTQYF.

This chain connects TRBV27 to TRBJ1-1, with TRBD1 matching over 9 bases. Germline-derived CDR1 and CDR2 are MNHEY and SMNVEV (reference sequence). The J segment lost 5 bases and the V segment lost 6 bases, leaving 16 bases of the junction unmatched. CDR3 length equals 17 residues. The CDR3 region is CASSRDRVKSRGTEAFF. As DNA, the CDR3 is TGTGCCAGCAGCAGGGACAGGGTAAAGTCCCGAGGAACTGAAGCTTTCTTT.

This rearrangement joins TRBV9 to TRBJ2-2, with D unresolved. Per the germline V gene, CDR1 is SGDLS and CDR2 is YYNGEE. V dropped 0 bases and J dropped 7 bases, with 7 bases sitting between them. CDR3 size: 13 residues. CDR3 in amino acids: CASSVGVIGELFF. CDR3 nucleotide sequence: TGTGCCAGCAGCGTAGGAGTAATCGGGGAGCTGTTTTTT.

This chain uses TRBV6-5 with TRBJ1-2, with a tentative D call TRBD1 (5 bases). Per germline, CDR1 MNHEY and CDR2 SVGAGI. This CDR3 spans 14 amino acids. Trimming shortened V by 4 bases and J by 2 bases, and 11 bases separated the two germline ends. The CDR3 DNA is TGTGCCAGCAGTTTGGGGCAGGCGAACTATGGCTACACCTTC. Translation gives CASSLGQANYGYTF.

The CDR3 loop is CASTHGQEQNEQFF. The CDR3 DNA sequence: TGTGCCAGCACCCATGGACAGGAACAAAATGAGCAGTTCTTC. This chain joins TRBV28 and TRBJ2-1; 7 nucleotides agree with TRBD1. This CDR3 has 14 amino acids. The ends lost 7 bases at V and 7 bases at J; junction bases unmatched: 10. Germline lookup yields CDR1 MDHEN and CDR2 SYDVKM.

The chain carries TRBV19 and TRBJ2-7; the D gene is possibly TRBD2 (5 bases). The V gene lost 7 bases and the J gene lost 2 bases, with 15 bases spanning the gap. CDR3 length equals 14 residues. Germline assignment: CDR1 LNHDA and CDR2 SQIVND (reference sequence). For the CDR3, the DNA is TGTGCCAGTAAGGCGAGCGAGCGGCCCTACGAGCAGTACGTC. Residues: CASKASERPYEQYV.

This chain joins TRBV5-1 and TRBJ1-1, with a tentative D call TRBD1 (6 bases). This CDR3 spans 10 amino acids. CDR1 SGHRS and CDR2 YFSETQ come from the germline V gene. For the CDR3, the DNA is TGCGCAACAGGGTACACTGAAGCTTTCTTT. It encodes CATGYTEAFF.

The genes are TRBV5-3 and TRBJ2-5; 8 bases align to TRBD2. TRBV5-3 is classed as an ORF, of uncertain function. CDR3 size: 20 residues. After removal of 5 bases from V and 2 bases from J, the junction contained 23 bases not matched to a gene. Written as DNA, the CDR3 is TGTGCCAGAAGGCCCCCCCCGGGGTTTCGGAAGCGGGGGAGACAAGAGACCCAGTACTTC. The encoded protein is CARRPPPGFRKRGRQETQYF.

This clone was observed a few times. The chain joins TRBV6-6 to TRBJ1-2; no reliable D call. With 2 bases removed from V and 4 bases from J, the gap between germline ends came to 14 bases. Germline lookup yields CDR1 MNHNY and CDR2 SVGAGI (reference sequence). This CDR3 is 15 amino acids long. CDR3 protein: CASSYGDLPTYGYTF. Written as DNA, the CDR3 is TGTGCCAGCAGTTACGGGGATCTACCTACCTATGGCTACACCTTC.

The CDR3 is CATQGGPLETQYF. CDR3 DNA sequence: TGTGCCACCCAGGGTGGCCCCTTAGAGACCCAGTACTTC. The chain uses TRBV10-3 and TRBJ2-5, with a possible D match to TRBD1 (5 bases). CDR3 length: 13 amino acids. CDR1 is ENHRY and CDR2 is SYGVKD in the germline V gene. V was shortened by 10 bases and J by 4 bases, with 16 bases between the two germline ends.

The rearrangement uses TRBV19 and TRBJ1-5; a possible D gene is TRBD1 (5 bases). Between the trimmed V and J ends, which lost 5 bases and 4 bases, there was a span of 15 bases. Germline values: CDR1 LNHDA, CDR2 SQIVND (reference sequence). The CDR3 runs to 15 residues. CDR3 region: CASSPLAQVNQPQHF. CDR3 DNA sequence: TGTGCCAGTAGTCCCCTCGCACAGGTAAATCAGCCCCAGCATTTT. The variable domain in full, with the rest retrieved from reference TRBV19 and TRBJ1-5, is DGGITQSPKYLFRKEGQNVTLSCEQNLNHDAMYWYRQDPGQGLRLIYYSQIVNDFQKGDIAEGYSVSREKKESFPLTVTSAQKNPTAFYLCASSPLAQVNQPQHFGDGTRLSIL.